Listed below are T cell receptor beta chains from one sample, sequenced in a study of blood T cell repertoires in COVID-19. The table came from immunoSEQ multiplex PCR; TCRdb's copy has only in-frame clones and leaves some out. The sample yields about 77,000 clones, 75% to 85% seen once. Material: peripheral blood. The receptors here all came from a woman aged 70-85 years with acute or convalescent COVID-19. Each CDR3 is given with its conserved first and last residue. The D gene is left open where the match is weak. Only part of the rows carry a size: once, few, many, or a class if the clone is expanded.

CDR3 DNA: TGTGCCACAGGCGCATCTACTCCACCCCTCCACTTT
CDR3 protein: CATGASTPPLHF
J gene: TRBJ1-6
clone size: -
CDR3 length: 12
V gene: TRBV6-5
D gene: -

CDR3 DNA: TGTGCCAGCAGCTTGGGGGGACAGGGGTACAATGAGCAGTTCTTC
CDR3 protein: CASSLGGQGYNEQFF
J gene: TRBJ2-1
clone size: once
CDR3 length: 15
V gene: TRBV5-4
D gene: TRBD1

CDR3 DNA: TGTGCCAGCAGTCTCGGGGACTTTCTCGAGCAGTACTTC
CDR3 protein: CASSLGDFLEQYF
J gene: TRBJ2-7
clone size: -
CDR3 length: 13
V gene: TRBV12-3/TRBV12-4
D gene: -

CDR3 DNA: TGCGCCAGCAGTCTAGACAGCAACTCTGGAAACACCATATATTTT
CDR3 protein: CASSLDSNSGNTIYF
J gene: TRBJ1-3
clone size: few
CDR3 length: 15
V gene: TRBV23-1
D gene: -

CDR3 DNA: TGTGCCAGCAGTGACAGGGCGGGGGCTGAAGCTTTCTTT
CDR3 protein: CASSDRAGAEAFF
J gene: TRBJ1-1
clone size: -
CDR3 length: 13
V gene: TRBV6-1
D gene: -

CDR3 DNA: TGTGCCAGCAGCTCAAGGGGGCTGACTGAAGCTTTCTTT
CDR3 protein: CASSSRGLTEAFF
J gene: TRBJ1-1
clone size: -
CDR3 length: 13
V gene: TRBV11-2
D gene: TRBD1

CDR3 DNA: TGTGCCAGCAGCCAAGTGGACAGCAGCACAGATACGCAGTATTTT
CDR3 protein: CASSQVDSSTDTQYF
J gene: TRBJ2-3
clone size: once
CDR3 length: 15
V gene: TRBV4-2
D gene: -

CDR3 DNA: TGTGCCAGCAGCTTGGGAGCCCCAGGGTACAATGAGCAGTTCTTC
CDR3 protein: CASSLGAPGYNEQFF
J gene: TRBJ2-1
clone size: -
CDR3 length: 15
V gene: TRBV5-4
D gene: -

CDR3 DNA: TGTGCCAGTAGGTGGCCCGGGACAGAGAACACTGAAGCTTTCTTT
CDR3 protein: CASRWPGTENTEAFF
J gene: TRBJ1-1
clone size: -
CDR3 length: 15
V gene: TRBV19
D gene: TRBD1

CDR3 DNA: TGTGCCACCGTGGGGGCTAGCGGGGCAGATACGCAGTATTTT
CDR3 protein: CATVGASGADTQYF
J gene: TRBJ2-3
clone size: -
CDR3 length: 14
V gene: TRBV27
D gene: TRBD2

CDR3 DNA: TGTGCCAGCAGTTGGGACAGGGACACTGAAGCTTTCTTT
CDR3 protein: CASSWDRDTEAFF
J gene: TRBJ1-1
clone size: -
CDR3 length: 13
V gene: TRBV27
D gene: TRBD1

CDR3 DNA: TGTGCCAGCAGTGAACAGGGTAGAAATGAAAAACTGTTTTTT
CDR3 protein: CASSEQGRNEKLFF
J gene: TRBJ1-4
clone size: few
CDR3 length: 14
V gene: TRBV6-1
D gene: -

CDR3 DNA: TGCGCCAGCTCTAACTTCCCGTTACAGTCGGGCCAGGGTGAGCAGTTCTTC
CDR3 protein: CASSNFPLQSGQGEQFF
J gene: TRBJ2-1
clone size: -
CDR3 length: 17
V gene: TRBV5-1
D gene: -

CDR3 DNA: TGTGCCAGCAGCTCCTCAAAGGGGGACTATGGCTACACCTTC
CDR3 protein: CASSSSKGDYGYTF
J gene: TRBJ1-2
clone size: -
CDR3 length: 14
V gene: TRBV7-9
D gene: -

CDR3 DNA: TGTGCCAGCAGCTTAGAGAGGGAACAGCCCCAGCATTTT
CDR3 protein: CASSLEREQPQHF
J gene: TRBJ1-5
clone size: -
CDR3 length: 13
V gene: TRBV7-8
D gene: -

CDR3 DNA: TGTGCCAGCAGCTTAGGCATCAGGGGGGACGAGCAGTACTTC
CDR3 protein: CASSLGIRGDEQYF
J gene: TRBJ2-7
clone size: -
CDR3 length: 14
V gene: TRBV11-3
D gene: -

CDR3 DNA: TGTGCCAGCAGCCGGACTAGCGGCGCGAACACCGGGGAGCTGTTTTTT
CDR3 protein: CASSRTSGANTGELFF
J gene: TRBJ2-2
clone size: -
CDR3 length: 16
V gene: TRBV11-1
D gene: TRBD2

CDR3 DNA: TGTGCCAGCAGTTACCGTCGTAGCTCCTACAATGAGCAGTTCTTC
CDR3 protein: CASSYRRSSYNEQFF
J gene: TRBJ2-1
clone size: -
CDR3 length: 15
V gene: TRBV6-2/TRBV6-3
D gene: -

CDR3 DNA: TGTGCCAGCAGTTTACAGGGCTACACTGAAGCTTTCTTT
CDR3 protein: CASSLQGYTEAFF
J gene: TRBJ1-1
clone size: -
CDR3 length: 13
V gene: TRBV27
D gene: -

CDR3 DNA: TGTGCCAGCTCACCCGCCTTGACTGCAACTAATGAAAAACTGTTTTTT
CDR3 protein: CASSPALTATNEKLFF
J gene: TRBJ1-4
clone size: -
CDR3 length: 16
V gene: TRBV18
D gene: -

CDR3 DNA: TGTGCCAGCAGCTTAGGGAGCGGGGGCTCAGATACGCAGTATTTT
CDR3 protein: CASSLGSGGSDTQYF
J gene: TRBJ2-3
clone size: -
CDR3 length: 15
V gene: TRBV7-9
D gene: TRBD2

CDR3 DNA: TGTGCCAGCAGTTTTTCCCCAGGGGCACCCCCCCACTTT
CDR3 protein: CASSFSPGAPPHF
J gene: TRBJ1-6
clone size: -
CDR3 length: 13
V gene: TRBV12-3/TRBV12-4
D gene: -

CDR3 DNA: TGTGCCAGCAGCTTGGACAGGGGAGATGAAGCTTTCTTT
CDR3 protein: CASSLDRGDEAFF
J gene: TRBJ1-1
clone size: -
CDR3 length: 13
V gene: TRBV7-2
D gene: TRBD1

CDR3 DNA: TGCGCCAGCAGCCAAGATACGGGCGGGGTGGGTACGCAGTATTTT
CDR3 protein: CASSQDTGGVGTQYF
J gene: TRBJ2-3
clone size: -
CDR3 length: 15
V gene: TRBV4-3
D gene: -

CDR3 DNA: TGTGCCAGTAGATCGGGGATACGGGAAGCTTTCTTT
CDR3 protein: CASRSGIREAFF
J gene: TRBJ1-1
clone size: -
CDR3 length: 12
V gene: TRBV19
D gene: -

CDR3 DNA: TGCGCCAGCAGCCATGGGGGACAGACAGCTGAAGCTTTCTTT
CDR3 protein: CASSHGGQTAEAFF
J gene: TRBJ1-1
clone size: -
CDR3 length: 14
V gene: TRBV5-1
D gene: TRBD1

CDR3 DNA: TGTGCCAGCAGCACAGGAGGGGGCTCCTCGGGAAACACCATATATTTT
CDR3 protein: CASSTGGGSSGNTIYF
J gene: TRBJ1-3
clone size: -
CDR3 length: 16
V gene: TRBV7-2
D gene: TRBD1

CDR3 DNA: TGCGCCAGCAGCCAAGATTTCCGTAGGACAGGGCTCAATGAGCAGTTCTTC
CDR3 protein: CASSQDFRRTGLNEQFF
J gene: TRBJ2-1
clone size: once
CDR3 length: 17
V gene: TRBV4-3
D gene: TRBD1

CDR3 DNA: TGTGCCAGCAGCGTAGAGGGGGAGGGGCGCTACAATGAGCAGTTCTTC
CDR3 protein: CASSVEGEGRYNEQFF
J gene: TRBJ2-1
clone size: -
CDR3 length: 16
V gene: TRBV9
D gene: -

CDR3 DNA: TGTGCCAGCCGGTCGGCAGGGGGGAACTATGGCTACACCTTC
CDR3 protein: CASRSAGGNYGYTF
J gene: TRBJ1-2
clone size: -
CDR3 length: 14
V gene: TRBV6-5
D gene: TRBD1

CDR3 DNA: TGCAGCGTGACCAGGGCCTCCCTTAACACCGGGGAGCTGTTTTTT
CDR3 protein: CSVTRASLNTGELFF
J gene: TRBJ2-2
clone size: once
CDR3 length: 15
V gene: TRBV29-1
D gene: -

CDR3 DNA: TGTGCCAGTTGGGACAGTGGCTACACCTTC
CDR3 protein: CASWDSGYTF
J gene: TRBJ1-2
clone size: -
CDR3 length: 10
V gene: TRBV6-5
D gene: TRBD1

CDR3 DNA: TGTGCCAGCAGCCCCAGGTGGGGCAGAGATCAGCCCCAGCATTTT
CDR3 protein: CASSPRWGRDQPQHF
J gene: TRBJ1-5
clone size: -
CDR3 length: 15
V gene: TRBV7-8
D gene: -

CDR3 DNA: TGTGCCACCAGCGTAAAGAGGAATCAGCCCCAGCATTTT
CDR3 protein: CATSVKRNQPQHF
J gene: TRBJ1-5
clone size: -
CDR3 length: 13
V gene: TRBV15
D gene: -

CDR3 DNA: TGTGCCAGCTCACTACGGGCGGGAACAGAGCCCCTCCACTTT
CDR3 protein: CASSLRAGTEPLHF
J gene: TRBJ1-6
clone size: -
CDR3 length: 14
V gene: TRBV18
D gene: -

CDR3 DNA: TGTGCCAGCAGCCCACTTGCGGCAGTCCCATTAGCAGATACGCAGTATTTT
CDR3 protein: CASSPLAAVPLADTQYF
J gene: TRBJ2-3
clone size: -
CDR3 length: 17
V gene: TRBV7-2
D gene: -

CDR3 DNA: TGTGCCAGCAGCGTAGGAGGCTTACCGAATGAGCAGTTCTTC
CDR3 protein: CASSVGGLPNEQFF
J gene: TRBJ2-1
clone size: -
CDR3 length: 14
V gene: TRBV9
D gene: -

CDR3 DNA: TGTGCCAGTAGTGCGGGACAGAGACAGCCCCAGCATTTT
CDR3 protein: CASSAGQRQPQHF
J gene: TRBJ1-5
clone size: -
CDR3 length: 13
V gene: TRBV19
D gene: TRBD1

CDR3 DNA: TGTGCCAGCAGCTTCACAGGGACTAATGAAAAACTGTTTTTT
CDR3 protein: CASSFTGTNEKLFF
J gene: TRBJ1-4
clone size: -
CDR3 length: 14
V gene: TRBV5-5
D gene: -

CDR3 DNA: TGTGCCAGCAGCTTCCCTCCTAATACGCAGTATTTT
CDR3 protein: CASSFPPNTQYF
J gene: TRBJ2-3
clone size: -
CDR3 length: 12
V gene: TRBV7-2
D gene: -

CDR3 DNA: TGCGCCAGCAGCCAAGACGGCCAGGGGGAGGTCTATGAGCAGTTCTTC
CDR3 protein: CASSQDGQGEVYEQFF
J gene: TRBJ2-1
clone size: -
CDR3 length: 16
V gene: TRBV4-1
D gene: -

CDR3 DNA: TGTGCCAGCAGCTCCCTCGGTTGGGTGCCTGGACATACCCAGTACTTC
CDR3 protein: CASSSLGWVPGHTQYF
J gene: TRBJ2-5
clone size: -
CDR3 length: 16
V gene: TRBV5-5
D gene: -

CDR3 DNA: TGTGCCAGCAGGAGACAGCTAGAGACCCAGTACTTC
CDR3 protein: CASRRQLETQYF
J gene: TRBJ2-5
clone size: once
CDR3 length: 12
V gene: TRBV6-5
D gene: -

CDR3 DNA: TGTGCCAGCAGTGAGGAGGAGGGGCCCTATGGCTACACCTTC
CDR3 protein: CASSEEEGPYGYTF
J gene: TRBJ1-2
clone size: -
CDR3 length: 14
V gene: TRBV2
D gene: -

CDR3 DNA: TGTGCCAGCAGGCTCAGGGTTGGTCAGCCCCAGCATTTT
CDR3 protein: CASRLRVGQPQHF
J gene: TRBJ1-5
clone size: -
CDR3 length: 13
V gene: TRBV6-5
D gene: -

CDR3 DNA: TGTGCCAGCAGTGAGATTGAGGTTTGGACTGAAGCTTTCTTT
CDR3 protein: CASSEIEVWTEAFF
J gene: TRBJ1-1
clone size: -
CDR3 length: 14
V gene: TRBV6-1
D gene: -

CDR3 DNA: TGTGCCAGCAGCCGGACAGGGCGGTCTGGAAACACCATATATTTT
CDR3 protein: CASSRTGRSGNTIYF
J gene: TRBJ1-3
clone size: few
CDR3 length: 15
V gene: TRBV3-1/TRBV3-2
D gene: TRBD1

CDR3 DNA: TGTGCCAGCAGCTTAGCGACTTCGAATGAAAAACTGTTTTTT
CDR3 protein: CASSLATSNEKLFF
J gene: TRBJ1-4
clone size: -
CDR3 length: 14
V gene: TRBV7-8
D gene: -

CDR3 DNA: TGTGCCAGCAGCTCATTTGACAGGGTGGAGGAGCAGTACTTC
CDR3 protein: CASSSFDRVEEQYF
J gene: TRBJ2-7
clone size: -
CDR3 length: 14
V gene: TRBV7-9
D gene: TRBD1

CDR3 DNA: TGTGCCAGCAGCCCGGGGCGGGATCCTTACGAGCAGTACTTC
CDR3 protein: CASSPGRDPYEQYF
J gene: TRBJ2-7
clone size: -
CDR3 length: 14
V gene: TRBV5-4
D gene: -

CDR3 DNA: TGCAGCGTTGAACCTCACGGCGGAAGGACTGAAGCTTTCTTT
CDR3 protein: CSVEPHGGRTEAFF
J gene: TRBJ1-1
clone size: -
CDR3 length: 14
V gene: TRBV29-1
D gene: -

CDR3 DNA: TGTGCCAGCAGTCTACCGGGACAGGGAGAAAAACTGTTTTTT
CDR3 protein: CASSLPGQGEKLFF
J gene: TRBJ1-4
clone size: -
CDR3 length: 14
V gene: TRBV27
D gene: TRBD1

CDR3 DNA: TGTGCCAGCAGCATCCCTAGCGGGGGGGAGTCAGATACGCAGTATTTT
CDR3 protein: CASSIPSGGESDTQYF
J gene: TRBJ2-3
clone size: -
CDR3 length: 16
V gene: TRBV7-9
D gene: TRBD2

CDR3 DNA: TGCGCCAGCAAGCTAAACACTGAAGCTTTCTTT
CDR3 protein: CASKLNTEAFF
J gene: TRBJ1-1
clone size: -
CDR3 length: 11
V gene: TRBV10-1
D gene: -

CDR3 DNA: TGTGCCAGTAGTGCCGGAAGGGAGATGCTCAACTATGGCTACACCTTC
CDR3 protein: CASSAGREMLNYGYTF
J gene: TRBJ1-2
clone size: -
CDR3 length: 16
V gene: TRBV19
D gene: -

CDR3 DNA: TGCGCCAGCAGCTTGGAGAGGGGCACAGATACGCAGTATTTT
CDR3 protein: CASSLERGTDTQYF
J gene: TRBJ2-3
clone size: -
CDR3 length: 14
V gene: TRBV5-1
D gene: -

CDR3 DNA: TGTGCCAGCAGTGGGAGGGGGACCCAGTACTTC
CDR3 protein: CASSGRGTQYF
J gene: TRBJ2-5
clone size: -
CDR3 length: 11
V gene: TRBV6-2/TRBV6-3
D gene: TRBD2

CDR3 DNA: TGCGCCAGCAGTCCTCACAGCCCCTACGAGCAGTACTTC
CDR3 protein: CASSPHSPYEQYF
J gene: TRBJ2-7
clone size: few
CDR3 length: 13
V gene: TRBV23-1
D gene: -

CDR3 DNA: TGTGCCAGCAGTTATTTAGGACAGGGGTTTCAGCCCCAGCATTTT
CDR3 protein: CASSYLGQGFQPQHF
J gene: TRBJ1-5
clone size: once
CDR3 length: 15
V gene: TRBV6-2/TRBV6-3
D gene: TRBD1

CDR3 DNA: TGTGCCAGCAGTATTCGACAGGGGCAGCCCCAGCATTTT
CDR3 protein: CASSIRQGQPQHF
J gene: TRBJ1-5
clone size: -
CDR3 length: 13
V gene: TRBV6-6
D gene: TRBD1